This TCR beta chain was identified during a study of blood T cells in healthy people across ages. Study-wide points: A roughly linear fall in TCR beta diversity per million T cells was seen with increasing age. No conclusive comparison of naive versus antigen-experienced cells was possible with unsorted PBMCs.

Comments on this clonotype: Its antigen is not known. Mismatch with germline at one junction end may stem from a read error.

This CDR3 is 14 amino acids long. Primed by a sample-barcoded 5' primer and a J-beta primer mix, a second PCR proceeded for about 7 to 12 cycles. TCRdb called the 5' RACE reads again in MiXCR, with one record for every CDR3 protein. The repertoire holds roughly 1,500,000 distinct CDR3 sequences, around 35% seen once, with approximately 11% in the top ten. Isolating PBMCs gave at least 7 million of these cells per sample. The sequence was collected from a woman between 25 and 40 years old in good health. The genes are TRBV12-3 or TRBV12-4 and TRBJ2-3; D is possibly TRBD1 (6 bases). The sequenced material came from blood. The CDR3 nucleotides read TGTGCCAGCTTACGAGACAGGAGCATAGATACGCAGTATTTT. Amino acid sequence: CASLRDRSIDTQYF.